Listed here are 15 T cell receptor beta chains from one sample, sequenced in a study of T-cell reconstitution after alpha-beta-depleted transplantation in children. Molecular barcoding with unique molecular identifiers was used for the TCRbeta library. TCRdb reanalysed the PCR reads using MiXCR and keeps one entry per CDR3 protein. The sample shows 350,000 to 500,000 distinct CDR3 sequences, approximately 41% of them seen only once. The sample in question was PBMCs, obtained before TCRalphabeta/CD19-depleted stem cell transplant. All receptors come from a girl aged 2 to 9 with aplastic anemia, due to receive a stem cell transplant.

This clonotype showed up just a few times. The chain couples TRBV3-1 to TRBJ2-1; D unclear. V shed 0 bases and J shed 4 bases, with 13 bases lying between them. The CDR3 is made up of 16 amino acids. CDR1 and CDR2 (germline): LGHDT, YNNKEL (reference sequence). The CDR3 loop is CASSQERRSRYNEQFF. DNA of the CDR3: TGTGCCAGCAGCCAAGAAAGGCGCTCGCGGTACAATGAGCAGTTCTTC.

The rearrangement uses TRBV2 and TRBJ2-2, with TRBD2 identical over 7 bases. From germline, CDR1 is SNHLY and CDR2 FYNNEI. The ends lost 2 bases at V and 0 bases at J; junction bases unmatched: 9. This CDR3 region has 18 residues. The CDR3 DNA follows: TGTGCCAGCAGTGAATTGGGACTAAACGCAGCGAACACCGGGGAGCTGTTTTTT. Its protein is CASSELGLNAANTGELFF.

The gene calls are TRBV5-6 and TRBJ2-1, with a weak D call TRBD1 (5 bases). The CDR3 length is 13 residues. V was trimmed by 6 bases and J by 8 bases, leaving 15 bases between them. CDR1 SGHDT and CDR2 YYEEEE come from the germline V gene. The CDR3 sequence: CASILPSRDEQFF. CDR3 nucleotides: TGTGCCAGCATCTTACCCAGCAGGGATGAGCAGTTCTTC.

This chain connects TRBV20-1 to TRBJ2-1; D not resolved. Germline lookup yields CDR1 DFQATT and CDR2 SNEGSKA (reference sequence). The CDR3 has 14 amino acids. The V gene lost 3 bases and the J gene lost 7 bases, with 16 bases spanning the gap. DNA for the CDR3: TGCAGTGCTAGCTTAGTGTATGGTCCAAATGAGCAGTTCTTC. Protein sequence: CSASLVYGPNEQFF.

The chain couples TRBV7-2 to TRBJ2-5; 13 positions match TRBD2. This CDR3 is built from 16 residues. Germline loops: CDR1 SGHTA, CDR2 FQGNSA. Trimming took 5 bases from V and 2 from J; bases not matched to a gene: 5. CDR3 nucleotides: TGTGCCAGCAGCCTGGGACTAGCGGGATGGCAAGAGACCCAGTACTTC. Encoded protein: CASSLGLAGWQETQYF.

The chain is built from TRBV5-1 and TRBJ2-1; the match to TRBD1 covers 8 bases. Germline CDR1 is SGHRS and CDR2 is YFSETQ. Trimming removed 4 bases from V and 1 base from J; junction bases left unmatched: 4. The CDR3 is 15 residues long. For the CDR3, the DNA is TGCGCCAGCAGCGTCACAGGGGGGTCCTACAATGAGCAGTTCTTC. Translated, it gives CASSVTGGSYNEQFF.

This clonotype showed up many times. CDR3 sequence reads: CSVAHGGSGNTIYF. The CDR3, as DNA: TGCAGCGTTGCACACGGAGGCTCTGGAAACACCATATATTTT. The rearrangement joins TRBV29-1 to TRBJ1-3, with no clear D. In germline, CDR1 is SQVTM, CDR2 ANQGSEA. The V and J ends lost 4 bases and 0 bases respectively, with 10 bases between them. This CDR3 region has 14 residues.

This clonotype was seen just once. The chain has TRBV5-1 and TRBJ2-3; D may be TRBD1 (5 bases). Germline CDR1 and CDR2: SGHRS and YFSETQ. Trimming cost V 0 bases and J 2 bases, with 10 bases left between them. The CDR3 is 15 residues long. The CDR3 sequence is CASSLDGADTDTQYF. DNA of the CDR3: TGCGCCAGCAGCTTGGATGGGGCCGACACAGATACGCAGTATTTT.

V usage is TRBV7-8 and J usage is TRBJ2-7; 8 nucleotides match TRBD2. The trim removed 4 bases at V and 2 bases at J, leaving 4 bases unmatched. The CDR3 totals 14 residues. Germline CDR1 and CDR2: SGHVS and FQNEAQ. CDR3 bases: TGTGCCAGCAGCTCCTATAGCGGGACCTACGAGCAGTACTTC. Its protein product is CASSSYSGTYEQYF.

The CDR3 sequence is CSVAATSVTDTQYF. CDR3 DNA: TGCAGCGTTGCCGCGACTAGCGTCACAGATACGCAGTATTTT. The chain uses TRBV29-1 and TRBJ2-3; 8 bases match TRBD2. The CDR3 length is 14 residues. J lost 2 bases, V lost 4 bases, and 5 bases had no gene match. The V gene's germline CDR1 is SQVTM and CDR2 ANQGSEA.

This chain joins TRBV5-1 and TRBJ1-1, with TRBD1 as a possible D gene (5 bases). V was trimmed by 4 bases and J by 8 bases, leaving 12 bases between them. The CDR3 contains 12 residues. Germline-derived CDR1 and CDR2 are SGHRS and YFSETQ. The CDR3 spells CASSQAGSEAFF. The CDR3 DNA reads as TGCGCCAGCAGCCAGGCAGGGAGCGAAGCTTTCTTT.

This clonotype appeared a few times. CDR3 sequence (DNA): TGCGCCAGCAGCTTGGAAGGGGGGCCGTCGAACGAGCAGTACTTC. Protein sequence: CASSLEGGPSNEQYF. The chain employs TRBV5-1 and TRBJ2-7, with D perhaps given as TRBD1 or TRBD2 (6 bases each). CDR1 and CDR2 from the germline V gene are SGHRS and YFSETQ. This CDR3 spans 15 amino acids. Trimming took off 0 bases at V and 5 bases at J, with 15 bases between the two ends.

The rearrangement joins TRBV18 to TRBJ2-5; unclear D gene. V lost 6 bases to trimming and J lost 0 bases, with 23 bases between them. Germline CDR1 KGHSH, CDR2 LQKENI. The CDR3 covers 18 residues. CDR3: CASSPQLKIGVYQETQYF. Here the CDR3 DNA reads TGTGCCAGCTCTCCGCAGCTCAAGATCGGAGTTTACCAAGAGACCCAGTACTTC.

The chain couples TRBV28 to TRBJ2-2, with 7 bases aligning to TRBD1. Per the germline V gene, CDR1 is MDHEN and CDR2 is SYDVKM. V was clipped by 5 bases and J by 9 bases; unmatched bases: 9. The CDR3 length is 14 residues. The CDR3 DNA reads as TGTGCCAGCAGTCTTCCGACAGGGAAAAGGGAGCTGTTTTTT. Translated, it gives CASSLPTGKRELFF.

The chain employs TRBV5-1 and TRBJ1-5; D gene ambiguous. V lost 2 bases to trimming and J lost 7 bases, with 19 bases between them. Germline CDR1 is SGHRS and CDR2 is YFSETQ. The CDR3 is 16 residues long. CDR3: CASSFGPTGVGQPQHF. The CDR3 bases are TGCGCCAGCAGCTTCGGACCTACTGGAGTCGGGCAGCCCCAGCATTTT.